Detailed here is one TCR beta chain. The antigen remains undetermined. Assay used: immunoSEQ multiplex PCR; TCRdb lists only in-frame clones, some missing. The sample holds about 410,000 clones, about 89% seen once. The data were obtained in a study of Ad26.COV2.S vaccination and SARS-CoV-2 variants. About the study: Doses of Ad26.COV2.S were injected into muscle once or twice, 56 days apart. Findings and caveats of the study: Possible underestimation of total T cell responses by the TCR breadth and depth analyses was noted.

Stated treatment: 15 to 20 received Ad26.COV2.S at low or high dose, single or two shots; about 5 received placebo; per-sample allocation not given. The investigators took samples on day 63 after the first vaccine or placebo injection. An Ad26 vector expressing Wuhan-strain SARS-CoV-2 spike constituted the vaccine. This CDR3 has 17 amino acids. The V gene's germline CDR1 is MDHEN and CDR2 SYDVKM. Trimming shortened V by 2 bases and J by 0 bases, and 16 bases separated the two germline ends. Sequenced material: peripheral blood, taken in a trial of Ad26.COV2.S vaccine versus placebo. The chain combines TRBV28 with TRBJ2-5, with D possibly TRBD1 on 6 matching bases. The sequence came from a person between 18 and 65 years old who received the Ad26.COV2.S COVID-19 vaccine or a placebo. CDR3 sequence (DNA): TGTGCCAGCAGTTTACCCCCTCTAGACAGGAACCAAGAGACCCAGTACTTC. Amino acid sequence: CASSLPPLDRNQETQYF.